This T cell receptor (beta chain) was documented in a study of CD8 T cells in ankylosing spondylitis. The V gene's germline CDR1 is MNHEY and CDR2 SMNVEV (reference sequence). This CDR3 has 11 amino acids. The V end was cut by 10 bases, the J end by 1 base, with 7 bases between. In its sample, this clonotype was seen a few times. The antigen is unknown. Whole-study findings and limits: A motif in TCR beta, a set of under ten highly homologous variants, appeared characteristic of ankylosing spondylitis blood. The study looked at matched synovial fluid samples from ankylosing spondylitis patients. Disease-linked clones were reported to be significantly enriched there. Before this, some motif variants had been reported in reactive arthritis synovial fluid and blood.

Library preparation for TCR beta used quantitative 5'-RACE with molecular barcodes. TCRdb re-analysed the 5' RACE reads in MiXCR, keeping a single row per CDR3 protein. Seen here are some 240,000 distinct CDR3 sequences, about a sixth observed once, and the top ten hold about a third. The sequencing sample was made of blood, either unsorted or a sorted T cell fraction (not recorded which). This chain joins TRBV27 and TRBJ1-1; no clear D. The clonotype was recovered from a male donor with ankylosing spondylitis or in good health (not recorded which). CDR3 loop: CATRQNTEAFF. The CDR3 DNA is TGTGCCACCCGTCAGAACACTGAAGCTTTCTTT.